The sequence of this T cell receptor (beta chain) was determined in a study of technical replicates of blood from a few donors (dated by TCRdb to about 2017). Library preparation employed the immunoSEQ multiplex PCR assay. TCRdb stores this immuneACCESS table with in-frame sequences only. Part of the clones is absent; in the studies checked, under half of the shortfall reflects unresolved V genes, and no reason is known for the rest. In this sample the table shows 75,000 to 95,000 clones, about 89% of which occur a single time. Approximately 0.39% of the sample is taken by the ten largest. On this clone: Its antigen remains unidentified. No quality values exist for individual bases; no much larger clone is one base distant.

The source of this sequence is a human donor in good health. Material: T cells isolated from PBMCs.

The DNA sequence is TGTGCCAGTTCCGTTCTGGGGCCCCGAACTGAAGCTTTCTTT. This translates into CASSVLGPRTEAFF. This chain joins TRBV19 to TRBJ1-1, with a weak D call of TRBD1 (5 bases match). Deletion took 8 bases off V and 5 bases off J, with a span of 18 bases between the germline ends. Measured from the cysteine to the phenylalanine, the CDR3 is 14 residues long. The retained sequence is limited to the CDR3, 42 bases, with the frame set at the first base. Taken from the germline V gene (reference sequence), the CDR1 and CDR2 loops are LNHDA and SQIVND. Where the CDR3 stops, the reference TRBV19 and TRBJ1-1 genes take over; the full variable domain is DGGITQSPKYLFRKEGQNVTLSCEQNLNHDAMYWYRQDPGQGLRLIYYSQIVNDFQKGDIAEGYSVSREKKESFPLTVTSAQKNPTAFYLCASSVLGPRTEAFFGQGTRLTVV.